Listed below are T cell receptor beta chains from one sample, sequenced in a study of read filtering for tumor transcriptome and immune sequencing. TCRdb reprocessed the reads via MiXCR and lists one record per CDR3 protein. The table lists around 140,000 distinct CDR3 sequences, under 15% of them singletons. The sample taken for sequencing was a population of CD138-negative cells sorted from bone marrow. The receptors come from a donor over 35 with multiple myeloma. The CDR3 runs from the conserved cysteine through the conserved F or W. Fields, in order: V gene, clone size, D gene, J gene, CDR3 protein, CDR3 DNA. The D gene is left open where the match is weak. Part of the rows lack a size; the others show once, few, many or a class for expanded clones.

V: TRBV4-1; size: many; D: TRBD1; J: TRBJ1-1; CDR3: CASSPQPLDRGSEAFF; DNA: TGCGCCAGCAGCCCCCAACCCCTCGACAGGGGTAGTGAAGCTTTCTTT
V: TRBV20-1; size: many; D: TRBD1; J: TRBJ1-5; CDR3: CSANSLPGQGNQPQHF; DNA: TGCAGTGCCAATTCCCTCCCAGGACAGGGCAATCAGCCCCAGCATTTT
V: TRBV2; size: many; D: TRBD2; J: TRBJ2-1; CDR3: CASSWGLAGVEQFF; DNA: TGTGCCAGCAGTTGGGGACTAGCGGGAGTTGAGCAGTTCTTC
V: TRBV9; size: many; D: TRBD2; J: TRBJ2-7; CDR3: CASSVGAGRHYEQYF; DNA: TGTGCCAGCAGCGTAGGAGCGGGGCGTCACTACGAGCAGTACTTC
V: TRBV6-5; size: many; D: NA; J: TRBJ2-2; CDR3: CASSYEGENTGELFF; DNA: TGTGCCAGCAGTTACGAGGGAGAGAACACCGGGGAGCTGTTTTTT
V: TRBV7-2; size: many; D: NA; J: TRBJ1-1; CDR3: CASSLRGQANTEAFF; DNA: TGTGCCAGCAGCTTAAGGGGACAAGCGAACACTGAAGCTTTCTTT
V: TRBV20-1; size: many; D: NA; J: TRBJ2-7; CDR3: CSARDLKKSVYEQYF; DNA: TGCAGTGCTAGAGATTTGAAGAAGTCTGTCTACGAGCAGTACTTC
V: TRBV6-5; size: many; D: TRBD1; J: TRBJ1-1; CDR3: CASSRDRGWNTEAFF; DNA: TGTGCCAGCAGTCGAGACAGGGGATGGAACACTGAAGCTTTCTTT
V: TRBV7-9; size: many; D: TRBD2; J: TRBJ2-7; CDR3: CASSLTSGRAFDYEQYF; DNA: TGTGCCAGCAGCTTGACTAGCGGGAGGGCCTTCGACTACGAGCAGTACTTC
V: TRBV5-6; size: NA; D: TRBD2; J: TRBJ2-3; CDR3: CASSFQASGIRSTDTQYF; DNA: TGTGCCAGCAGCTTTCAGGCTAGCGGGATTCGATCCACAGATACGCAGTATTTT
V: TRBV20-1; size: many; D: TRBD2; J: TRBJ2-3; CDR3: CSAVDSGRAMGTDTQYF; DNA: TGCAGTGCCGTCGATAGCGGGAGGGCTATGGGCACAGATACGCAGTATTTT
V: TRBV19; size: NA; D: TRBD2; J: TRBJ2-1; CDR3: CASSMSTSGPADEQFF; DNA: TGTGCCAGTAGTATGTCAACTAGCGGGCCGGCGGATGAGCAGTTCTTC
V: TRBV4-2; size: many; D: TRBD2; J: TRBJ2-3; CDR3: CASSQEDLAGTDTQYF; DNA: TGTGCCAGCAGCCAAGAAGATCTAGCGGGAACAGATACGCAGTATTTT
V: TRBV27; size: many; D: TRBD2; J: TRBJ2-1; CDR3: CASSSGTSGRSNNEQFF; DNA: TGTGCCAGCAGCTCCGGGACTAGCGGGAGGTCGAACAATGAGCAGTTCTTC
V: TRBV7-2; size: NA; D: TRBD2; J: TRBJ2-3; CDR3: CASSLGLAGSSDTQYF; DNA: TGTGCCAGCAGCCTAGGACTAGCGGGAAGCTCAGATACGCAGTATTTT
V: TRBV7-9; size: many; D: NA; J: TRBJ2-3; CDR3: CASSPNSDTQYF; DNA: TGTGCCAGCAGCCCTAACAGCGATACGCAGTATTTT
V: TRBV5-6; size: many; D: NA; J: TRBJ2-3; CDR3: CASSPKTTARGGGTDTQYF; DNA: TGTGCCAGCAGCCCTAAGACAACCGCAAGGGGAGGCGGCACAGATACGCAGTATTTT
V: TRBV11-2; size: NA; D: NA; J: TRBJ2-1; CDR3: CASSLSTRFDKEQFF; DNA: TGTGCTAGCAGCTTATCTACCCGATTTGACAAAGAGCAGTTCTTC
V: TRBV7-3; size: many; D: NA; J: TRBJ2-1; CDR3: CASSLITAFPSYNEQFF; DNA: TGTGCCAGCAGCTTAATAACAGCTTTTCCCTCCTACAATGAGCAGTTCTTC
V: TRBV6-5; size: many; D: TRBD1; J: TRBJ2-7; CDR3: CASSYSFRTGREQYF; DNA: TGTGCCAGCAGTTACTCCTTCAGGACAGGTCGTGAGCAGTACTTC
V: TRBV6-2/TRBV6-3; size: few; D: TRBD2; J: TRBJ2-7; CDR3: CASSYPGLAVWEQYF; DNA: TGTGCCAGCAGTTACCCGGGACTAGCGGTATGGGAGCAGTACTTC
V: TRBV7-9; size: many; D: NA; J: TRBJ2-3; CDR3: CASSLSSTDTQYF; DNA: TGTGCCAGCAGCCTTTCTAGCACAGATACGCAGTATTTT
V: TRBV12-5; size: NA; D: NA; J: TRBJ2-7; CDR3: CASGPGQGTYEQYF; DNA: TGTGCTAGTGGTCCGGGCCAGGGAACCTACGAGCAGTACTTC
V: TRBV27; size: NA; D: NA; J: TRBJ2-1; CDR3: CASSEGLTHYNEQFF; DNA: TGTGCCAGCAGCGAGGGATTAACTCACTACAATGAGCAGTTCTTC
V: TRBV10-2; size: many; D: NA; J: TRBJ1-5; CDR3: CASSEPPQPQHF; DNA: TGCGCCAGCAGTGAGCCCCCCCAGCCCCAGCATTTT
V: TRBV4-3; size: many; D: NA; J: TRBJ2-1; CDR3: CASSQDLTGYNEQFF; DNA: TGCGCCAGCAGCCAAGATTTGACTGGTTACAATGAGCAGTTCTTC
V: TRBV7-3; size: few; D: NA; J: TRBJ2-3; CDR3: CASSLHQDGPSTDTQYF; DNA: TGTGCCAGCAGCTTACACCAGGACGGTCCTAGCACAGATACGCAGTATTTT
V: TRBV7-3; size: many; D: NA; J: TRBJ1-1; CDR3: CASSLEGKGGTEAFF; DNA: TGTGCCAGCAGCTTAGAAGGGAAGGGGGGCACTGAAGCTTTCTTT
V: TRBV20-1; size: NA; D: NA; J: TRBJ2-5; CDR3: CSARVGTGGETQYF; DNA: TGCAGTGCTAGAGTCGGGACGGGCGGAGAGACCCAGTACTTC
V: TRBV12-3/TRBV12-4; size: many; D: NA; J: TRBJ2-1; CDR3: CASSLGSSSYNEQFF; DNA: TGTGCCAGCAGTTTGGGGTCAAGCTCCTACAATGAGCAGTTCTTC
V: TRBV2; size: many; D: NA; J: TRBJ1-4; CDR3: CASSEWAREKLFF; DNA: TGTGCCAGCAGTGAGTGGGCTAGGGAAAAACTGTTTTTT
V: TRBV6-2/TRBV6-3; size: many; D: TRBD1; J: TRBJ1-5; CDR3: CASSVDRERGQPQHF; DNA: TGTGCCAGCAGTGTCGACAGGGAGAGAGGGCAGCCCCAGCATTTT
V: TRBV10-3; size: many; D: NA; J: TRBJ2-1; CDR3: CAISDPGSSYNEQFF; DNA: TGTGCCATCAGTGACCCCGGAAGCTCCTACAATGAGCAGTTCTTC
V: TRBV10-3; size: NA; D: NA; J: TRBJ2-7; CDR3: CAISGSSYEQYF; DNA: TGTGCCATCAGTGGTAGCTCCTACGAGCAGTACTTC
V: TRBV29-1; size: NA; D: NA; J: TRBJ2-1; CDR3: CSVVEIREVGEQFF; DNA: TGCAGCGTTGTTGAGATCAGGGAAGTTGGTGAGCAGTTCTTC
V: TRBV2; size: few; D: NA; J: TRBJ1-3; CDR3: CASRGFSGNTIYF; DNA: TGTGCCAGCAGGGGTTTTTCTGGAAACACCATATATTTT
V: TRBV29-1; size: many; D: NA; J: TRBJ2-1; CDR3: CSVESVYNEQFF; DNA: TGCAGCGTTGAATCAGTCTACAATGAGCAGTTCTTC